This T cell receptor (beta chain) was sequenced during a study of identical twins. The CDR3 has 13 residues. Trimming left V 5 bases short and J 3 bases short, with 14 bases between. Germline V lookup: CDR1 DFQATT, CDR2 SNEGSKA (reference sequence). This clonotype was counted only a few times. Unique molecular identifiers were in the cDNA, with template-switch universal primer binding. Via MiXCR, TCRdb re-called the 5' RACE reads, giving one row per CDR3 protein. The repertoire holds approximately 250,000 distinct CDR3 sequences, 6.5% to 8% seen once, with just over 14% in the top ten. These sequences were also reported in another study, on T cells expressing NK-cell markers. That publication notes: Most of the eight sequenced donors tested HCMV-seropositive; one tested seronegative. The study found dominant NKG2C+ clonotypes at roughly 1.0-8% of CD8+ T cells in about six donors.

The rearrangement uses TRBV20-1 and TRBJ2-7, with a tentative D call TRBD1 (6 bases). The receptor was derived from a woman aged 18 to 35 in good health. Sample: CD8+ T cells sorted from blood. The CDR3 nucleotides read TGCAGTGCTCGGACCAGGGGACACTACGAGCAGTACTTC. It is translated as CSARTRGHYEQYF.